Below, 2 T cell receptor beta chains from the same sample are listed, as sequenced in a study of shared clonotypes between healthy human individuals. Sequencing was performed with immunoSEQ multiplex PCR; in TCRdb, only in-frame clones are kept and a portion is missing. The data contain over 850,000 clones, around 78% of them singletons. The sequencing input was memory CD4+ T cells from PBMCs. As to subset: CD45RA-negative fraction. The receptors derive from a man younger than 30 in good health. Some clones in this sample may be carry-over from other donors' samples.

This sequence joins TRBV15 and TRBJ2-7, with D uncertain. This CDR3 has 15 amino acids. The germline V gene encodes CDR1 LNHNV and CDR2 YYDKDF (reference sequence). The ends were cut back, 0 bases at V and 0 bases at J, with 9 bases in the middle. The CDR3 here is CATSRDKGTSYEQYF. The CDR3 nucleotides are TGTGCCACCAGCAGAGACAAGGGTACCTCCTACGAGCAGTACTTC.

The chain uses TRBV2 and TRBJ1-1; 7 positions match TRBD1. Germline CDR1 reads SNHLY; CDR2 reads FYNNEI. The CDR3 loop spans 13 amino acids. J lost 5 bases, V lost 9 bases, and 9 bases had no gene match. CDR3 amino acids: CASNYRGDTEAFF. The CDR3 DNA reads as TGTGCCAGTAATTACAGGGGAGATACTGAAGCTTTCTTT.